This TCR beta chain was identified during a study of shared clonotypes between healthy human individuals. The study's findings and limits: Of the naive CD4 clonotypes, around 4.8% were shared across several donors. Large sequencing depth failed to make sorted-subset sequencing complete, rarefaction showed.

CDR3 length: 12 residues. The V gene's germline CDR1 is SGHDN and CDR2 FVKESK. Trimming left V 3 bases short and J 1 base short, with 4 bases between. TCRdb's table, derived via immunoSEQ multiplex PCR, lists solely in-frame clones and lacks some. The sample contains a few million clones, 85% to 95% of which appear only once. About this clone itself: Its antigen is still unknown. The sample holds other DNA sequences that translate to the same CDR3.

All of the donors resided in Nashville, Tennessee, and each was a Caucasian adult. Specimen: naive CD4+ T cells from PBMCs. This sample's subset: CD45RA+ positively selected. The J gene is TRBJ2-7, the V gene TRBV14, with D uncertain. This TCR derives from a man younger than 35 in good health. Some clones in this sample may be carry-over from other donors' samples. The CDR3 DNA reads as TGTGCCAGCAGCCACTCTTCCTACGAGCAGTACTTC. Its protein product is CASSHSSYEQYF.